This TCR beta chain was captured by sequencing in a study of CD8 T cells in Susac syndrome (dated by TCRdb to the late 2010s). About the full investigation: Among the Susac syndrome patients who were sequenced, clinically active disease was present in about six and clinical remission was observed in 8 or 9. At blood withdrawal, Susac syndrome patients were either therapy-naive, taking corticosteroids (in some cases with IVIg as well), or taking IVIg alone. The study used repertoire sequencing to test whether antigen drove CD8+ T cell activation and differentiation in Susac syndrome. Broader findings and caveats from the paper: The TCR sequencing and HLA analysis was acknowledged to have included a relatively small number of individuals. In patients with Susac syndrome, the CD4+ T cell repertoire showed no detectable clonal expansion.

The table lists this clonotype with a count of one. The clone's antigen remains unknown. No per-base quality is available; no much larger clone lies one base away. One read alone provides weak support. High-throughput TCR beta sequencing profiled peripheral blood CD8+ and CD4+ T cells from healthy donors, Susac syndrome patients and multiple sclerosis patients. Susac syndrome patients met recently defined diagnostic criteria for definite or probable disease. Bulk CD8+ and CD4+ T cells were purified by magnetic negative isolation, whereas CD8+ TEMRA cells were enriched by FACS. Blood was drawn into EDTA tubes, processed within 24 hours, and PBMCs were isolated by density gradient centrifugation. PBMCs intended for TCR sequencing were cryopreserved in liquid nitrogen and thawed later in a water bath at 37 degrees C. The sorted or isolated CD4+, CD8+ and CD8+ TEMRA cells had a purity of 90% or higher.

RNA was extracted using the RNeasy kit, and roughly 0.45 to 1 ug of the RNA was reverse transcribed with random hexamers. TCR beta CDR3 regions were amplified with the immunoSEQ multiplex PCR assay covering 54 Vbeta and 13 Jbeta segments. PCR amplification bias was corrected by using a synthetic template baseline for primer optimization and computational correction. The authors' pipeline ran thus. Only productive sequences were kept, with reads annotated to V, D and J genes according to IMGT and analyzed in immunoSEQ Analyzer. Clonality was calculated as one minus the Shannon entropy normalized by log2 of the number of productive unique sequences. Public and private clones were assessed among the 100 most prevalent clones of each patient and control. Clones were defined as Susac-specific if absent from the healthy and MS cohorts, from 900 to 1,300 published viral clones and from other ImmuneACCESS disease sequences. TCRdb reanalyzed the raw reads on its own, using fastp at Q25 for trimming and MiXCR for clone calling, and kept in-frame beta chains. Rows matching on CDR3 protein sequence are summarized as one entry with the most common DNA and genes. TCRdb assigned the V and J calls; the authors' analysis was not used. The sample has roughly 75,000 distinct CDR3 sequences on record, around 93% of them singletons. Around 0.15% of the sample goes to the ten largest clones.

The CDR3 measures 14 amino acids from cysteine to phenylalanine. The DNA shown is the 42-base CDR3, in frame from base 1. CDR1 is given as SGDLS and CDR2 as YYNGEE, both from the germline V gene. The junction carries 17 bases between V and J, which are trimmed by 3 bases and 7 bases respectively. The TCR originated in a human donor with Susac syndrome. The rearrangement joined TRBV9 to TRBJ2-7; TRBD2 might be the D gene, on 5 matching bases. The sample taken for sequencing was CD4+ T cells from PBMCs. The CDR3 is CASSAGSSLGEQYF. The nucleotide sequence reads as follows: TGTGCCAGCAGCGCGGGGTCGTCTCTGGGGGAGCAGTACTTC.